The clone carrying this T cell receptor (beta chain) was seen only once. This sequence is one base from a far larger clone and is likely a read error. This is likely a read error, given that the CDR3 carries no conserved phenylalanine or tryptophan at its end. Each of the patients had no lymph node involvement on CT and PET/CT and no prior chemotherapy, radiotherapy or other malignancies. Blood draws of approximately 6 milliliters of peripheral blood occurred at each of two time points. The germline V and J ends were trimmed by 9 bases and 2 bases, with 20 bases remaining between them. This CDR3 has 15 amino acids. Germline assignment: CDR1 SGHTA and CDR2 FQGNSA. This sample stems from a study of prognosis after radiotherapy for stage I lung cancer. With two-round multiplex PCR, TCR beta CDR3 sequences were amplified from genomic DNA. The authors ran first-round PCR with primers specific to each TRBV and TRBJ gene. MiXCR, applied by TCRdb to the multiplex PCR reads, yields one record per CDR3 protein. The profile shows 45,000 to 70,000 distinct CDR3 sequences, around a quarter of them singletons.

The V call is TRBV7-2, the J call TRBJ2-7, with a tentative D call TRBD1 (6 bases). The source material was PBMCs, sampled before or after stereotactic body radiation therapy (not recorded which). The clonotype comes from a donor at least 50 years old with non-small cell lung cancer. Here the CDR3 DNA reads TGTGCCAGTAGTCCACGACAGGTGTCAACCTACGAGCAGTACTTA. Amino acids: CASSPRQVSTYEQYL.